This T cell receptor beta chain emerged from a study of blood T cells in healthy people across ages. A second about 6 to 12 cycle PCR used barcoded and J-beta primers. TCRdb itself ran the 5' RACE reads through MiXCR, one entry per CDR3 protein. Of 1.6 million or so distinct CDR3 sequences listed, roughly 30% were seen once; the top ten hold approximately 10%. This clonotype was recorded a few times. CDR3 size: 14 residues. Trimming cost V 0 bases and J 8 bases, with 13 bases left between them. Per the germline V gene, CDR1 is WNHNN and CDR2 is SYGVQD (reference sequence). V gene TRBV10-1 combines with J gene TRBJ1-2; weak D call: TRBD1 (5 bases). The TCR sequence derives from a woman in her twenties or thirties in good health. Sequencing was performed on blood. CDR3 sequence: CASSESRQGGGYTF. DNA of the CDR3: TGCGCCAGCAGTGAGTCGAGGCAGGGAGGCGGCTACACCTTC.